The 14 T cell receptor beta chains below were found in one sample sequenced in a study of PD-1 blockade in classical Hodgkin lymphoma. Relapse was seen in all patients after autologous stem cell transplantation, and brentuximab vedotin exposure was variable. TCRdb's copy holds only in-frame clones and misses some; the assay was immunoSEQ multiplex PCR. The table has 20,000 to 25,000 clones, 68% seen once. Sequenced here: peripheral blood mononuclear cells (PBMCs), sampled at baseline. The receptors were sampled from a human donor with classical Hodgkin lymphoma.

J is TRBJ2-1 and V is TRBV21-1; the DNA was not compared with TRBD2, the D call given in the table. TRBV21-1 is recorded as a pseudogene. There are 15 residues in the CDR3. Written as DNA, the CDR3 is TGTGCCAGCAGCTCCTGGACTAGCGGGAGCAATGAGCAGTTCTTC. Translated: CASSSWTSGSNEQFF.

For this clone: The junction departs from germline at one end; a sequencing error may be responsible. The genes are TRBV2 and TRBJ2-7, with 8 bases aligning to TRBD1. The germline CDR1 and CDR2 sequences are SNHLY and FYNNEI. CDR3 length: 12 residues. As DNA, the CDR3 is TGTGCCGGCAGGACAGGGACCTACGAGCAGTACTTC. Amino acids: CAGRTGTYEQYF.

The chain recombines TRBV5-4 with TRBJ2-2; TRBD1 might be the D (6 bases). The germline V gene encodes CDR1 SGHNT and CDR2 YYREEE (reference sequence). V was shortened by 3 bases and J by 3 bases, with 15 bases between the two germline ends. CDR3 length equals 16 residues. The CDR3 sequence is CASSSPDSSYTGELFF. The CDR3 nucleotides are TGTGCCAGCAGCTCGCCGGACAGTTCCTACACCGGGGAGCTGTTTTTT.

J is TRBJ2-7 and V is TRBV7-2, with D perhaps matching TRBD1 (6 bases). Germline V gene lookup returns CDR1 SGHTA and CDR2 FQGNSA. The CDR3 extends over 14 amino acids. Deletions cut 6 bases from V and 0 bases from J, with 12 bases between. The CDR3: CASRGTRSSYEQYF. The CDR3 DNA reads TGTGCCAGCAGAGGGACACGAAGCTCCTACGAGCAGTACTTC.

This chain joins TRBV11-3 and TRBJ2-7, with a tentative D call TRBD2 (6 bases). The CDR3 has 14 residues. V lost 5 bases to trimming and J lost 4 bases, with 15 bases between them. Looked up from germline, CDR1 is SGHNT and CDR2 is YENEEA. Written as DNA, the CDR3 is TGTGCCAGCAGCCTGGGACGGGGAGGATACGAGCAGTACTTC. Translation gives CASSLGRGGYEQYF.

The rearrangement links TRBV6-1 to TRBJ1-3, with TRBD1 matching over 7 bases. Trimming took 8 bases from V and 0 from J; bases not matched to a gene: 4. CDR1 is MNHNS, CDR2 SASEGT, per germline. This CDR3 has 14 residues. The DNA of the CDR3 is TGTGCCAGCTACAGGGACAGCTCTGGAAACACCATATATTTT. It is translated as CASYRDSSGNTIYF.

The V gene is TRBV11-2, the J gene TRBJ2-7, with D uncertain. CDR3 length: 14 amino acids. V lost 2 bases to trimming and J lost 4 bases, with 12 bases between them. Germline V gene sequence: CDR1 SGHAT, CDR2 FQNNGV. The CDR3 DNA reads as TGTGCCAGCAGCTTAACGAACAGCAATTACGAGCAGTACTTC. Translation gives CASSLTNSNYEQYF. Full variable domain (rest looked up from reference TRBV11-2 and TRBJ2-7): EAGVAQSPRYKIIEKRQSVAFWCNPISGHATLYWYQQILGQGPKLLIQFQNNGVVDDSQLPKDRFSAERLKGVDSTLKIQPAKLEDSAVYLCASSLTNSNYEQYFGPGTRLTVT.

This sequence joins TRBV7-9 and TRBJ2-5; weak D call: TRBD2 (6 bases). The CDR3 length is 14 residues. The germline V and J ends were trimmed by 2 bases and 0 bases, with 7 bases remaining between them. Germline V CDR1 and CDR2: SEHNR, FQNEAQ (reference sequence). The CDR3 spells CASSLLAYQETQYF. As DNA, the CDR3 is TGTGCCAGCAGCTTACTAGCGTACCAAGAGACCCAGTACTTC.

The J gene is TRBJ2-3, the V gene TRBV7-6, with TRBD2 identical over 9 bases. Trimming took 6 bases from V and 0 from J; bases not matched to a gene: 19. This CDR3 region has 20 residues. The germline V gene has CDR1 SGHVS and CDR2 FNYEAQ. CDR3: CASSFIWRGGRGMSTDTQYF. The CDR3 region has the DNA TGTGCCAGCAGTTTTATATGGCGGGGGGGCCGAGGTATGAGCACAGATACGCAGTATTTT.

This clone came up once. The genes are TRBV6-5 and TRBJ2-7, with 7 bases identical to TRBD1. This CDR3 region has 14 residues. V gave up 2 bases and J gave up 2 bases; unmatched junction bases: 3. Germline-derived CDR1 and CDR2 are MNHEY and SVGAGI. CDR3 nucleotide sequence: TGTGCCAGCAGTTACGGGACAGCGACCTACGAGCAGTACTTC. Translation: CASSYGTATYEQYF.

This clone was observed a handful of times. The chain joins TRBV30 to TRBJ1-1; D gene unclear. Between the trimmed V and J ends, which lost 5 bases and 0 bases, there was a span of 10 bases. CDR3 length: 13 amino acids. CDR1 is GTSNPN and CDR2 is SVGIG in the germline V gene (reference sequence). CDR3 bases: TGTGCCTGGGGGGTGGAGTTGAACACTGAAGCTTTCTTT. As protein: CAWGVELNTEAFF.

The chain employs TRBV7-2 and TRBJ2-3; maybe TRBD1 (5 bases). Deletions cut 1 base from V and 2 bases from J, with 7 bases between. Per germline, CDR1 SGHTA and CDR2 FQGNSA. CDR3 length: 14 residues. The CDR3 region is CASSLDRNTDTQYF. CDR3 DNA sequence: TGTGCCAGCAGCTTAGACAGGAACACAGATACGCAGTATTTT.

With respect to this clone: At one end the junction does not follow the germline gene, possibly because of a read error. The chain has TRBV7-2 and TRBJ2-7; maybe TRBD1 (6 bases). CDR1 SGHTA and CDR2 FQGNSA come from the germline V gene. This CDR3 contains 14 residues. The CDR3 DNA sequence: TGTGCCAGCGGGGGCCGAGACAGGTCCTCCGAGCAGTACTTC. The encoded protein is CASGGRDRSSEQYF.

Details on this clone: Other nucleotide sequences in the sample specify the same CDR3. CDR3 loop: CASSLGTGGSGANVLTF. For the CDR3, the DNA is TGTGCCAGCAGTTTAGGGACAGGGGGTTCTGGGGCCAACGTCCTGACTTTC. This chain links TRBV28 with TRBJ2-6; TRBD1 aligns across 11 bases. This CDR3 has 17 amino acids. The germline V gene has CDR1 MDHEN and CDR2 SYDVKM. The V gene end was trimmed by 2 bases and the J gene end by 1 base; junction bases not matched to a gene: 1.